Presented here are 30 T cell receptor beta chains from one specimen sequenced in a study of breast tumors, draining lymph nodes, adjacent tissues listed by TCRdb under 2016. The library relied on multiplex PCR. The data were produced on an Illumina HiSeq 2000. TCRdb reprocessed the public reads (quality trimming at Q25 with fastp, clone calling with MiXCR) and kept in-frame beta chains. A single entry per CDR3 protein holds the most common genes and DNA from its merged rows. In all, the sample holds over 150,000 distinct CDR3 sequences, and 25% to 40% of those were seen once. 4% to 4.5% of the sample goes to the ten largest clones. The axillary draining lymph nodes of breast cancer patients were the source of the lymph node samples. The sample taken for sequencing was axillary lymph node tissue. Receptor source: a female donor with breast cancer. Some clones in this sample may be carry-over from other donors' samples.

As for this clonotype: A much more abundant neighbour one base away suggests this may be a read error. The J gene is TRBJ2-7, the V gene TRBV20-1; D is undetermined. This CDR3 has 11 residues. The germline V gene encodes CDR1 DFQATT and CDR2 SNEGSKA (reference sequence). The CDR3 is CSARGVPEQSF. Written as DNA, the CDR3 is TGCAGTGCTAGAGGAGTGCCCGAGCAGTCCTTC.

This clonotype was counted at least ten times. CDR3: CSAWAAGPYEQYF. CDR3 nucleotides: TGCAGTGCTTGGGCGGCAGGTCCCTACGAGCAGTACTTC. V usage is TRBV20-1 and J usage is TRBJ2-7; D ambiguous. This CDR3 spans 13 amino acids. The V gene's germline CDR1 is DFQATT and CDR2 SNEGSKA (reference sequence). The V end lost 5 bases, the J end lost 2 bases, and 13 bases lay between the germline ends.

This clonotype was seen many times. This chain joins TRBV18 and TRBJ2-3; TRBD2 might be the D (5 bases). CDR1 is KGHSH and CDR2 is LQKENI in the germline V gene. Trimming removed 3 bases at V and 2 bases at J, with 9 bases between. This CDR3 has 14 amino acids. In nucleotides, the CDR3 is TGTGCCAGCTCACCGGGAGCTACCACAGATACGCAGTATTTT. Its translation: CASSPGATTDTQYF.

In the case of this clonotype: The CDR3 ends on some other residue instead of the conserved phenylalanine or tryptophan, so this is likely a read error. The chain is built from TRBV12-3 or TRBV12-4 and TRBJ2-7; D unresolved. The V and J ends lost 4 bases and 0 bases respectively, with 10 bases between them. The CDR3 is made up of 14 amino acids. The CDR3 spells CASSSQRSSYEQYL. The CDR3 region has the DNA TGTGCCAGCAGTTCCCAACGCAGCTCCTACGAGCAGTACCTC.

The genes are TRBV2 and TRBJ1-6, with 8 bases that match TRBD1. The CDR3 consists of 16 residues. J gave up 8 bases and V 0 bases, and 6 bases lay outside the gene matches. Germline values: CDR1 SNHLY, CDR2 FYNNEI. In DNA form, the CDR3 reads TGTGCCAGCAGTGAAGCAAGGGGACAGGCGTATTCACCCCTCCACTTT. This sequence encodes CASSEARGQAYSPLHF. Full variable domain (outside the CDR3, taken from reference TRBV2 and TRBJ1-6): EPEVTQTPSHQVTQMGQEVILRCVPISNHLYFYWYRQILGQKVEFLVSFYNNEISEKSEIFDDQFSVERPDGSNFTLKIRSTKLEDSAMYFCASSEARGQAYSPLHFGNGTRLTVT.

This clonotype showed up just once. A much larger clone lies a single base off, so this may be a read error. V usage is TRBV7-8 and J usage is TRBJ1-1; D uncertain. CDR3 size: 14 residues. CDR1 is SGHVS, CDR2 FQNEAQ, per germline. Here the CDR3 reads CASSLRNRGTEALF. CDR3 sequence (DNA): TGTGCCAGCAGCTTGAGGAACAGAGGCACTGAAGCTCTCTTT.

The V gene is TRBV7-9, the J gene TRBJ1-5; D unclear. This CDR3 is built from 13 residues. Trimming pared 4 bases from V and 2 bases from J, leaving 6 bases between. CDR1 is SEHNR and CDR2 is FQNEAQ in the germline V gene (reference sequence). The CDR3: CASSYMGNQPQHF. The CDR3, as DNA: TGTGCCAGCAGCTACATGGGCAATCAGCCCCAGCATTTT.

This clonotype was counted between two and nine times. The chain has TRBV6-6 and TRBJ2-5; D remains ambiguous. This CDR3 has 13 residues. V was clipped by 7 bases and J by 5 bases, with 14 bases between them. CDR1 is MNHNY and CDR2 is SVGAGI in the germline V gene (reference sequence). The CDR3 region is CASIRARRETQYF. In nucleotides, the CDR3 is TGTGCCAGCATACGCGCCCGAAGGGAGACCCAGTACTTC.

A note on this clonotype: This sequence may be a read error, since a much larger clone differs from it by one base. V and J are TRBV24-1 and TRBJ1-6, with 7 bases aligning to TRBD1. The CDR3 length is 14 residues. Germline V gene lookup returns CDR1 KGHDR and CDR2 SFDVKD. V trimming: 5 bases; J trimming: 9 bases; junction bases outside the gene matches: 6. The CDR3: CATSAGQRLSPLHF. The CDR3 coding sequence is TGTGCCACCAGTGCGGGACAGAGGCTTTCACCCCTCCACTTT.

Remarks on this clonotype: Being one base from a much bigger clone, this may be a read error. The rearrangement uses TRBV19 and TRBJ2-7; 7 nucleotides line up with TRBD1. The CDR3 spans 15 residues. From germline, CDR1 is LNHDA and CDR2 SQIVND (reference sequence). V dropped 4 bases and J dropped 3; count of bases not matched to a gene: 9. The CDR3 nucleotides are TGTGCCAGTAGTAAATCCGGGACAGCTCACTACGAGCAGTACTTC. Residues: CASSKSGTAHYEQYF.

This chain joins TRBV29-1 and TRBJ2-1, with D hard to call. Germline CDR1 is SQVTM and CDR2 is ANQGSEA. The CDR3 extends over 13 amino acids. V was trimmed by 8 bases and J by 4 bases, leaving 15 bases between them. The CDR3 loop is CSPDLGRYNEQFF. In nucleotides, the CDR3 is TGCAGCCCGGACCTTGGTCGTTACAATGAGCAGTTCTTC.

This chain links TRBV6-4 with TRBJ1-3; TRBD1 might be the D (5 bases). The CDR3 totals 19 residues. V was trimmed by 7 bases and J by 3 bases, leaving 28 bases between them. The germline V gene has CDR1 MRHNA and CDR2 SNTAGT. CDR3 amino acids: CASTPRRGTSRISGNTIYF. The DNA of the CDR3 is TGTGCCAGCACCCCAAGGCGAGGGACTAGCAGGATCAGTGGAAACACCATATATTTT.

The chain employs TRBV25-1 and TRBJ1-6; maybe TRBD1 (5 bases). The CDR3 sequence is 17 residues long. Germline values: CDR1 MGHDK, CDR2 SYGVNS. Trimming took off 6 bases at V and 7 bases at J, with 22 bases between the two ends. The CDR3 region is CASSQEGPSGRNSPLHF. The CDR3 DNA follows: TGTGCCAGCAGCCAAGAGGGACCGTCTGGGCGGAATTCACCCCTCCACTTT.

This clonotype turned up a few times. The rearrangement uses TRBV18 and TRBJ2-1; 10 positions agree with TRBD2. The CDR3 runs 15 residues. Trimming removed 5 bases from V and 6 bases from J; junction bases left unmatched: 7. The V gene's germline CDR1 is KGHSH and CDR2 LQKENI. Written as DNA, the CDR3 is TGTGCCAGCTCATCGAGACTAGCGGGTTCCAATGAGCAGTTCTTC. Protein product: CASSSRLAGSNEQFF.

The chain joins TRBV10-3 to TRBJ1-2; D is undetermined. Germline V gene lookup returns CDR1 ENHRY and CDR2 SYGVKD. This CDR3 is 12 amino acids long. V dropped 5 bases and J dropped 0 bases, with 4 bases sitting between them. CDR3 coding DNA: TGTGCCATCAGTTCAACTAACTATGGCTACACCTTC. Translated, it gives CAISSTNYGYTF.

This rearrangement joins TRBV30 to TRBJ1-1; tentative D call: TRBD1 (6 bases). Germline lookup yields CDR1 GTSNPN and CDR2 SVGIG (reference sequence). The CDR3 consists of 13 residues. Trimming removed 0 bases from V and 5 bases from J, with 10 bases in between. As DNA, the CDR3 is TGTGCCTGGAGTGTCAGGGGTTTTACTGAAGCTTTCTTT. Translation gives CAWSVRGFTEAFF.

This clonotype occurred many times. The rearrangement links TRBV24-1 to TRBJ2-7, with 7 bases lining up with TRBD2. Trimming took 11 bases from V and 0 from J; bases not matched to a gene: 6. The CDR3 consists of 13 residues. The germline V gene encodes CDR1 KGHDR and CDR2 SFDVKD. The CDR3 region has the DNA TGTGCCAACCGTAGCGGGCACTCCTACGAGCAGTACTTC. Its translation: CANRSGHSYEQYF.

Points on this clonotype: A much larger clone differs by one base, so this may be a read error. Because it lacks the conserved phenylalanine or tryptophan at the end, this CDR3 is likely a read error. The V call is TRBV11-2, the J call TRBJ2-1; a weak D match, TRBD1 (6 bases). Germline-derived CDR1 and CDR2 are SGHAT and FQNNGV. Trimming left V 1 base short and J 12 bases short, with 13 bases between. This CDR3 is 13 amino acids long. CDR3 sequence (DNA): TGTGCCAGCAGCTTAGGGACCGGGACATCGCAGTTCCTC. Translation gives CASSLGTGTSQFL.

This clonotype was seen repeatedly, ten times or more. This chain connects TRBV6-5 to TRBJ2-3; D ambiguous. V was shortened by 2 bases and J by 6 bases, with 6 bases between the two germline ends. Germline CDR1 is MNHEY and CDR2 is SVGAGI. This CDR3 has 12 amino acids. The CDR3 region is CASSYGMDTQYF. CDR3 in DNA: TGTGCCAGCAGTTACGGGATGGATACGCAGTATTTT.

The chain couples TRBV12-3 or TRBV12-4 to TRBJ2-7, with 11 bases lining up with TRBD1. V lost 4 bases, J lost 3 bases, and 2 bases stayed unmatched. The CDR3 spans 14 residues. The CDR3 coding sequence is TGTGCCAGCAGTTGGACAGGGGGCGGCTACGAGCAGTACTTC. The encoded protein is CASSWTGGGYEQYF.

This clonotype was picked up many times. J is TRBJ2-5 and V is TRBV7-2; TRBD2 agrees at 12 bases. Per germline, CDR1 SGHTA and CDR2 FQGNSA. There are 16 residues in the CDR3. The ends lost 5 bases at V and 4 bases at J; junction bases unmatched: 8. The CDR3 DNA reads as TGTGCCAGCAGCCGGAGTACGGGACTAGCGGGAGAGACCCAGTACTTC. Translating gives CASSRSTGLAGETQYF.

This clonotype has just one count. The final CDR3 position lacks the conserved phenylalanine or tryptophan, pointing to a likely read error. The limits of the CDR3 on the DNA are not certain, so only TCRdb's listed CDR3 is given. The V gene is TRBV9, the J gene TRBJ2-2; the D call of TRBD1 is as the table states it, not checked on the DNA. The CDR3 spans 8 amino acids, including both terminal residues. The germline gives CDR1 SGDLS, CDR2 YYNGEE. The CDR3 sequence is CASSVVGT.

On this clonotype: The conserved final phenylalanine or tryptophan is absent from the CDR3, which likely points to a read error. This chain connects TRBV9 to TRBJ2-7, with 7 bases aligning to TRBD1. Trimming cost V 2 bases and J 3 bases; bases outside gene matches: 2. The CDR3 is made up of 13 amino acids. Germline CDR1 and CDR2: SGDLS and YYNGEE. CDR3 in amino acids: CASSVGQNYEQYS. In DNA form, the CDR3 reads TGTGCCAGCAGCGTGGGACAGAACTACGAGCAGTACTCC.

This clonotype came up many times. This CDR3 reads CASSDAYEQYF. In nucleotides, the CDR3 is TGTGCCAGCAGTGATGCCTACGAGCAGTACTTC. This rearrangement joins TRBV7-2 to TRBJ2-7; no clear D. V was trimmed by 6 bases and J by 2 bases, leaving 5 bases between them. Germline CDR1 reads SGHTA; CDR2 reads FQGNSA. The CDR3 consists of 11 residues.

This clonotype was seen at least ten times. The chain joins TRBV20-1 to TRBJ2-5; 8 bases fit TRBD1. The CDR3 loop spans 12 amino acids. The ends lost 3 bases at V and 5 bases at J; junction bases unmatched: 2. Germline-derived CDR1 and CDR2 are DFQATT and SNEGSKA (reference sequence). DNA of the CDR3: TGCAGTGCTAGTGGACAGGGCGAGACCCAGTACTTC. Encoded protein: CSASGQGETQYF.

This clonotype was recorded many times. This chain's CDR3 is CASRRGPSTDTQYF. In DNA, the CDR3 is TGTGCCAGCAGGCGGGGGCCGAGCACAGATACGCAGTATTTT. The genes are TRBV6-6 and TRBJ2-3; tentatively, D is TRBD2 (7 bases). The length of the CDR3 is 14 residues. In germline, CDR1 is MNHNY, CDR2 SVGAGI (reference sequence). Deletions cut 6 bases from V and 0 bases from J, with 10 bases between.

This clonotype has ten or more counts. The chain recombines TRBV20-1 with TRBJ2-7, with 12 bases matching TRBD2. The germline V gene has CDR1 DFQATT and CDR2 SNEGSKA (reference sequence). The CDR3 is made up of 16 amino acids. V was pared by 3 bases and J by 2 bases, with 8 bases of the junction left unmatched. CDR3 nucleotides: TGCAGTGCTAGCAAGACTAGCGGGGGTAGGGCCTACGAGCAGTACTTC. Encoded protein: CSASKTSGGRAYEQYF.

Of note for this clonotype: A read error may account for a junction end that differs from germline. This chain links TRBV24-1 with TRBJ2-7, with D perhaps TRBD2 (6 bases). The CDR3 totals 13 residues. Germline CDR1 and CDR2: KGHDR and SFDVKD. The CDR3 nucleotides are TGTGCCACCGGTAGCGGCCACTCCCACGAGCAGTACTTC. This gives the protein CATGSGHSHEQYF.

This clonotype was recorded many times. The V call is TRBV18, the J call TRBJ1-2; 8 nucleotides agree with TRBD1. CDR1 KGHSH and CDR2 LQKENI come from the germline V gene. The CDR3 is 13 residues long. V was clipped by 3 bases and J by 4 bases; unmatched bases: 1. The CDR3 sequence: CASSPDRVYGYTF. DNA for the CDR3: TGTGCCAGCTCACCGGACAGGGTCTATGGCTACACCTTC.

At least ten counts were recorded for this clonotype. The chain has TRBV7-2 and TRBJ1-4; D not resolved. V lost 2 bases to trimming and J lost 8 bases, with 15 bases between them. The CDR3 is made up of 15 amino acids. CDR1 is SGHTA, CDR2 FQGNSA, per germline. CDR3 sequence reads: CASSLPVGGSEKLFF. DNA of the CDR3: TGTGCCAGCAGCTTACCCGTCGGCGGGTCGGAAAAACTGTTTTTT.